This is a list of T cell receptor beta chains from one sample in a study of blood T cell repertoires in COVID-19. Libraries were prepared by immunoSEQ multiplex PCR; TCRdb keeps only in-frame clonotypes and omits some of them. The table lists 150,000 or so clones, roughly 93% of them singletons. Sequenced input: peripheral blood. The receptors shown here come from a man younger than 30 with acute or convalescent COVID-19. Both conserved end residues are trimmed from each CDR3. The order of the fields is V gene, CDR3 length, D gene, J gene, CDR3 protein. D genes are given only for firm matches.

v_call: TRBV20-1
cdr3_length: 15
d_call: TRBD2
j_call: TRBJ2-2
cdr3_aa: SASKSTSGRYTGELF

v_call: TRBV19
cdr3_length: 10
d_call: .
j_call: TRBJ1-3
cdr3_aa: ASSFQGNTIY

v_call: TRBV6-1
cdr3_length: 12
d_call: TRBD1
j_call: TRBJ1-6
cdr3_aa: ASSEGTGVSPLH

v_call: TRBV5-1
cdr3_length: 12
d_call: TRBD1
j_call: TRBJ2-7
cdr3_aa: ASSLGQGTGEQY

v_call: TRBV20-1
cdr3_length: 7
d_call: .
j_call: TRBJ1-1
cdr3_aa: SATPFPF

v_call: TRBV15
cdr3_length: 12
d_call: .
j_call: TRBJ2-2
cdr3_aa: ATSRDHNTGELF

v_call: TRBV2
cdr3_length: 11
d_call: TRBD1
j_call: TRBJ1-5
cdr3_aa: ASTGGASQPQH

v_call: TRBV5-4
cdr3_length: 17
d_call: .
j_call: TRBJ1-5
cdr3_aa: ASSLGGDGAPYSNQPQH

v_call: TRBV7-8
cdr3_length: 11
d_call: .
j_call: TRBJ1-1
cdr3_aa: ASALEVNTEAF

v_call: TRBV18
cdr3_length: 12
d_call: TRBD2
j_call: TRBJ2-3
cdr3_aa: ASSPRGGADTQY

v_call: TRBV7-2
cdr3_length: 14
d_call: TRBD2
j_call: TRBJ2-5
cdr3_aa: ASSLGLRGRLETQY

v_call: TRBV27
cdr3_length: 14
d_call: .
j_call: TRBJ1-1
cdr3_aa: ASKTTDVAGNTEAF

v_call: TRBV5-4
cdr3_length: 13
d_call: .
j_call: TRBJ1-1
cdr3_aa: ASSITGIGNTEAF

v_call: TRBV5-4
cdr3_length: 12
d_call: TRBD1
j_call: TRBJ1-1
cdr3_aa: ASRTNRGNTEAF

v_call: TRBV19
cdr3_length: 15
d_call: TRBD1
j_call: TRBJ1-5
cdr3_aa: ASSRAHLGTGVQPQH

v_call: TRBV24-1
cdr3_length: 12
d_call: .
j_call: TRBJ2-3
cdr3_aa: ATSDTRSTDTQY

v_call: TRBV7-2
cdr3_length: 14
d_call: .
j_call: TRBJ1-1
cdr3_aa: ASSLVGSAGNTEAF

v_call: TRBV7-2
cdr3_length: 13
d_call: TRBD1
j_call: TRBJ1-2
cdr3_aa: ASSLHQTGGYGYT

v_call: TRBV10-3
cdr3_length: 15
d_call: TRBD1
j_call: TRBJ1-6
cdr3_aa: AISGQPGQGPNSPLH

v_call: TRBV5-5
cdr3_length: 13
d_call: TRBD2
j_call: TRBJ2-7
cdr3_aa: ASSPTSGRVYEQY

v_call: TRBV2
cdr3_length: 11
d_call: TRBD1
j_call: TRBJ1-6
cdr3_aa: ASTGQAFSPLH

v_call: TRBV27
cdr3_length: 11
d_call: .
j_call: TRBJ1-6
cdr3_aa: ASREARYSPLH